This T cell receptor beta chain was identified in a study of blood T cell repertoires in COVID-19 (dated by TCRdb to the early 2020s). The study in broad terms: Samples covering the acute and convalescent phases of COVID-19 were provided by collaborators in the United States, Italy and Spain. Where available, HLA class I and class II types were obtained from metadata supplied by the sample provider rather than from assay-based typing. The sample metadata nearly always contained a de-identified subject ID, COVID-19 status, age in years and sex. The material from the prospective study consisted of cDNA or gDNA derived from T cells, B-cell-depleted T cells, or PBMCs. The dataset comprised deeply sampled blood TCRbeta repertoires from subjects exposed to, actively infected with, or recovered from COVID-19. The samples were drawn from two sources: the first 160 participants of the ongoing ImmuneRACE study, and 1,000 to 1,500 subjects contributed by 6 global collaborators. A freely available public database, intended as a resource for researchers studying the immune response to SARS-CoV-2, is where the repertoires were released.

As for this clone: This clone's antigen is unknown. Per-base qualities were not stored, and no clone one base away is much larger.

The study at large found these results: The quantity of clinical and demographic metadata differed by source and by participant and was supplied without curation.

In the germline V gene (reference sequence), CDR1 corresponds to LGHDT and CDR2 to YNNKEL. From its cysteine to its phenylalanine, the CDR3 spans 16 amino acids. Just CDR3 DNA is preserved here, 48 bases in frame from base 1. Trimming removed 1 base from V and 6 bases from J; the gene matches leave 5 bases unexplained. TCRbeta CDR3 regions were amplified from genomic DNA using the immunoSEQ Assay, a bias-controlled multiplex PCR. In the source study's methods: The number of nucleated cells in each sample was estimated from the amplification of reference gene primers within the assay. To quantify the absolute abundance of each unique TCRbeta CDR3 rearrangement, sequence reads were collapsed and filtered. For each sample, productive Simpson clonality was calculated by taking the square root of Simpson's diversity index across productive rearrangements. Drawn from immuneACCESS, this table holds only the in-frame rearrangements with V and J called that TCRdb kept. Clones are partly lost; checked studies trace under half to an unresolved V gene and leave the rest unexplained. V and J calls and clone size are those listed in that table; D and trimming were worked out from the DNA. The sample table records 180,000 or so clones; around 86% of these occur just once. The ten largest clones capture approximately 5% of the sample.

Enrolling through a virtual design, the prospective study's participants ranged in age from roughly 18 to 89 years and lived across some 23 United States geographic areas. In the prospective study, cohorts were assigned on the basis of participant-reported clinical history obtained from a screening survey and a study questionnaire. In the prospective study, whole blood, serum and a nasopharyngeal or oropharyngeal swab were collected from each participant by mobile phlebotomists. Prospective study participants could optionally give additional blood draws and questionnaires over an approximately two-month period. Before DNA extraction, prospective study blood samples were shipped either frozen or at room temperature.

The rearranged segments are TRBV3-1 (or the pseudogene TRBV3-2) and TRBJ2-1, and TRBD2 matches 11 of the central bases. The receptor comes from a middle-aged man with acute COVID-19. The specimen was PBMCs or T cells enriched from blood (not recorded which). CDR3 reads: CASSQALGLAVNEQFF. The nucleotide sequence reads as follows: TGTGCCAGCAGCCAAGCCTTGGGACTAGCGGTCAATGAGCAGTTCTTC.